This TCR beta chain was identified during a study of immune evolution from preneoplasia to lung adenocarcinoma. Notes on this clone: Its antigen is undetermined.

Study outcomes and limitations: Later-stage lesions seemingly showed higher T cell density and diversity than normal lung.

Clones were read by immunoSEQ multiplex PCR, and TCRdb kept only the in-frame ones, dropping some. The sample lists 8,000 to 10,000 clones, more than 70% occurring once. V was clipped by 4 bases and J by 3 bases, with 10 bases between them. The V gene's germline CDR1 is MNHEY and CDR2 SVGAGI. The CDR3 contains 13 residues. Patient tissue came from resections in Japan or China, 2014–2017. Histologic diagnosis was independently verified by two lung pathologists. Macro-dissection enriched premalignant or tumor cells before nucleic acid extraction. Sequencing was carried out using FFPE minimally invasive lung adenocarcinoma tissue. The origin of this receptor is a person between 65 and 79 years old with lung adenocarcinoma. Some clones in this sample may be carry-over from other donors' samples. J is TRBJ2-7 and V is TRBV6-5; D is ambiguous. CDR3 amino acids: CASSSLYGYEQYF. CDR3 nucleotide sequence: TGTGCCAGCAGTTCCCTTTACGGCTACGAGCAGTACTTC.